A selection of T cell receptor beta chains follows, all from one sample in a study of OX40 agonist ivuxolimab in advanced cancers. Assay used: immunoSEQ multiplex PCR; TCRdb lists only in-frame clones, some missing. The sample lists about 53,000 clones; around 89% were seen once. This specimen was CD4+ or CD8+ T cells sorted from blood, taken in a trial of the OX40 agonist ivuxolimab. The receptors here all came from an adult with an advanced solid tumor such as melanoma, head and neck, liver or kidney cancer. CDR3s leave out the opening cysteine and the closing phenylalanine or tryptophan. The order of the fields is V gene, D gene, clone size, CDR3 protein. D genes are given only for firm matches. Size values are once, few and many counts, or a class for expanded clones, and some rows have none.

>TRBV6-5|TRBD1|.
ASEPGQGISGELF
>TRBV10-2|.|.
ASSEDRLEGETQY
>TRBV5-4|.|.
ASSSTDTQY
>TRBV6-6|.|.
ASRGTSILSYGYT
>TRBV5-1|.|.
ASSLAGDGYT
>TRBV7-2|.|.
ASSSPGVLETQY
>TRBV10-3|.|.
AIGREGLGPNQPQH
>TRBV11-2|TRBD2|.
ASSLRTSVGQETQY
>TRBV28|.|.
ASSSGGPSYEQY
>TRBV5-1|TRBD1|.
ASSLTGGTNYGYT
>TRBV6-4|TRBD1|.
ASSVPGQGRNQPQH
>TRBV14|.|.
ASSDLTGQSTDTQY
>TRBV18|.|.
ASSPPAAAGNTIY
>TRBV30|TRBD1|.
AWAPQVRGRYNEKLF
>TRBV7-8|TRBD2|.
ASSLVAGGTNTGELF
>TRBV19|TRBD1|.
ASSIEGQGGYNEQF
>TRBV6-5|.|few
ASSYDGARDEQY
>TRBV7-2|.|.
ASSLVQGSSYGYT
>TRBV11-3|.|.
ASSLAARWYTEAF
>TRBV4-3|.|few
ASSPRGWGTDTQY
>TRBV7-3|TRBD1|.
ASSPRQGGKNEQF
>TRBV11-2|.|.
ASSFGHNTEAF
>TRBV18|.|.
ASSPGLRLEQY
>TRBV15|.|.
ATSRDQENTEAF
>TRBV6-5|.|.
ASSSGASGNTIY
>TRBV11-2|.|.
ASSLSSGRVSGNTIY
>TRBV14|TRBD1|few
ASSRTQGAWNEQY
>TRBV19|TRBD1|.
ASTTTGANYGYT
>TRBV4-1|.|.
ASSQDFGAEPNQPQH
>TRBV7-2|.|.
ASTLGVYEEGYT
>TRBV19|.|.
ASSFSEQETQY
>TRBV27|.|.
ASSFLGPNEKLF
>TRBV2|.|.
ASSEVINQPQH
>TRBV5-8|.|.
ASSLFLTADFGLYEQY
>TRBV14|.|.
ASRGLLGVRGY
>TRBV2|.|.
ASSEVALDQPQH
>TRBV29-1|.|.
SVDVAGSYEQY
>TRBV18|TRBD1|.
ASSPPGTGGAGQF
>TRBV5-1|TRBD2|once
ASSLVSGRTYNEQF
>TRBV18|.|.
ASSPGGFTDTQY
>TRBV19|.|.
ASSRMGGLSNQPQH
>TRBV2|TRBD2|.
ASDKRGGSSTDTQY
>TRBV7-8|.|.
ASSFGPNTEAF
>TRBV6-1|.|.
ASSEEGYRDSPYNEQF
>TRBV11-1|TRBD1|.
ASSAKTGQGNREQY
>TRBV5-4|.|.
ASSYGGGSSYNEQF
>TRBV21-1|.|.
ASSIPWTEQETQY